This TCR beta chain was retrieved from a study of T-cell reconstitution after alpha-beta-depleted transplantation in children. V lost 6 bases and J lost 0; bases outside the gene matches: 16. The CDR3 spans 19 residues. The authors prepared the TCRbeta library with unique molecular identifiers. TCRdb reprocessed the PCR reads with MiXCR, giving one entry per CDR3 protein. The repertoire holds approximately 210,000 distinct CDR3 sequences, with about 14% as singletons. This TCR was recovered from a human donor who donated a stem cell graft to a child with acute lymphoblastic leukemia. The chain is built from TRBV12-3 or TRBV12-4 and TRBJ1-3; 8 bases fit TRBD1. The starting material was PBMCs from the stem cell graft donor, obtained from the stem cell graft. CDR3 loop: CASSLSPGTGSISGNTIYF. The DNA of the CDR3 is TGTGCCAGCAGCCTCAGTCCCGGGACAGGATCAATCTCTGGAAACACCATATATTTT.